This T cell receptor (beta chain) is drawn from a study of T cell repertoires in cytomegalovirus infection. For the study at large: Signatures in public TCR beta sequences pointed to both CMV infection and matching HLA type. Findings and limits, study-wide: Carriers of CMV plus the relevant HLA were identified by cumulative public TCR beta family frequency. HLA-C-restricted CMV clonotypes gave the most frequent clonotype in two of eight donors.

This clonotype was seen more than once but under ten times. Its antigen remains unknown. A single record per CDR3 protein comes from TCRdb applying MiXCR to the reads. The sample lists 200,000 to 250,000 distinct CDR3 sequences, 22% occurring once. Per germline, CDR1 SNHLY and CDR2 FYNNEI. This CDR3 contains 15 residues. V shed 8 bases and J shed 2 bases, with 15 bases lying between them. The receptor was derived from a human donor in good health (CMV status not recorded). Some clones in this sample may be carry-over from other donors' samples. The rearrangement links TRBV2 to TRBJ2-2, with D unresolved. Sample: CD8+ T cells from PBMCs. The CDR3 here is CASQGQASNTGELFF. In DNA, the CDR3 is TGTGCCAGCCAAGGGCAGGCGTCAAACACCGGGGAGCTGTTTTTT.